This T cell receptor beta chain was observed in a study of blood T cell repertoires in COVID-19. Study-level information: Specimens from acute and convalescent COVID-19 originated in the United States, Italy and Spain.

This CDR3 comprises 16 residues. The ends were cut back, 2 bases at V and 0 bases at J, with 12 bases in the middle. Germline CDR1 is SGHDT and CDR2 is YYEEEE. Only in-frame clones appear in the TCRdb table, and some are missing; sequencing was by immunoSEQ multiplex PCR. The sample consists of 300,000 to 350,000 clones, about 91% of them appearing once. The sequence was collected from a woman in her 30s with COVID-19, enrolled during active disease. J is TRBJ1-3 and V is TRBV5-6, with unresolved D. The source material was peripheral blood. CDR3 region: CASSFLRSLSGNTIYF. For the CDR3, the DNA is TGTGCCAGCAGCTTTCTACGGTCCCTCTCTGGAAACACCATATATTTT.